This T cell receptor (beta chain) was captured in a study of cytomegalovirus exposure and HLA in healthy donors. Study-level findings and limits: Presence/absence analyses assumed roughly uniform sequencing depth across donors. An apparent linkage of common viral pathogens to several of the most significant clusters emerged in a later analysis.

Participants comprised healthy donors of bone marrow. At the time of sampling, donors were nominally healthy, though unrecorded immune exposures were likely. The CDR3 spans 14 residues. The V and J ends lost 1 base and 3 bases respectively, with 8 bases between them. The germline V gene encodes CDR1 SGHNT and CDR2 YYREEE (reference sequence). Concerning this clone itself: The antigen is not known.

PCR was performed using 60 Vbeta and 13 Jbeta primers. Clones were read by immunoSEQ multiplex PCR, and TCRdb kept only the in-frame ones, dropping some. The sample has approximately 130,000 clones; 85% to 90% are singletons. The chain employs TRBV5-4 and TRBJ1-5, with D possibly matching TRBD1 (5 bases). The sequencing input was PBMCs. The sequence was collected from a woman under 40 in good health and CMV-seropositive. The CDR3 reads CASSLQGLNQPQHF. The CDR3 DNA reads TGTGCCAGCAGCTTGCAGGGCCTCAATCAGCCCCAGCATTTT.